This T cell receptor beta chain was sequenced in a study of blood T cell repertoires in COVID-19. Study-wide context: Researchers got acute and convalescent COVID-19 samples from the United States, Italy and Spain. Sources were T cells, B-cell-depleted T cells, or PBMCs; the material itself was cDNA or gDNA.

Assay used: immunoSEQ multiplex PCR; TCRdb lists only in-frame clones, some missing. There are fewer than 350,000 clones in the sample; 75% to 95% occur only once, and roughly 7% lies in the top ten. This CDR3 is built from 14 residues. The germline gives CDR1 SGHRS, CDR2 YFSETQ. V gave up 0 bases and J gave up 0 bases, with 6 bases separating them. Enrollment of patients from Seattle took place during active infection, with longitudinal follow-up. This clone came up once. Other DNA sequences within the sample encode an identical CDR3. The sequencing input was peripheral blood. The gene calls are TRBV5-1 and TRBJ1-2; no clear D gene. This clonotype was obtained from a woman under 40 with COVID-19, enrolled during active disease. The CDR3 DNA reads TGCGCCAGCAGCTTGGGTGGCACTAACTATGGCTACACCTTC. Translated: CASSLGGTNYGYTF.